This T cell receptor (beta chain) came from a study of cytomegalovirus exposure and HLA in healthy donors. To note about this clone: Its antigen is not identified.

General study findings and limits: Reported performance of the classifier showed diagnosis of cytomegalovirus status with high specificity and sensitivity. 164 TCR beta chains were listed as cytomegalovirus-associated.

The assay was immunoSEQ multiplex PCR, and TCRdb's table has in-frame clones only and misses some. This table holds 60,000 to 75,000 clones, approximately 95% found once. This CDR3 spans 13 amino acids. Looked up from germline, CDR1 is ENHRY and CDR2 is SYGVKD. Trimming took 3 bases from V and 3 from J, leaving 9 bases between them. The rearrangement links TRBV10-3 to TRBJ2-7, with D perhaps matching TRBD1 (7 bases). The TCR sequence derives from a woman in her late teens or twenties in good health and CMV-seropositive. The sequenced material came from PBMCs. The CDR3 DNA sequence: TGTGCCATCAGTGATCAGGGGGGCTACGAGCAGTACTTC. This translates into CAISDQGGYEQYF.